The entry below describes one T cell receptor (beta chain). The record originates from a study of shared T cell receptors in the human thymus. Here immunoSEQ multiplex PCR was the method, and the copy in TCRdb shows in-frame clones only, minus some. The repertoire holds 600,000 or so clones, with over 75% as singletons. These records were also assigned to another study, of human thymus T cells. That paper notes: Resections from corrective heart surgery supplied the thymus tissue. Thymic and blood repertoires showed apparently biased V and J gene usage. As related research reported, thymic repertoires overlapped highly among unrelated individuals.

Sequencing was performed on thymocytes. This sequence was found in a boy under three years old with a congenital heart defect.

CDR3 amino acids: CASSKDKGQKSEQFF. In DNA form, the CDR3 reads TGTGCCAGCAGCAAAGATAAGGGACAGAAAAGTGAGCAGTTCTTC. The V gene is TRBV21-1, the J gene TRBJ2-1; TRBD1 is the table's D call, not checked against the DNA. TRBV21-1 is noted as a pseudogene. The CDR3 totals 15 residues.